The T cell receptor beta chain under discussion was sequenced for a study of blood T cell repertoires in COVID-19. Study information: The United States, Italy and Spain provided the acute and convalescent COVID-19 samples. PBMCs, B-cell-depleted T cells, or T cells were the source of the cDNA or gDNA that made up the material.

Authors' methods: Amplifying reference gene primers gave estimates of nucleated cell counts. Libraries were prepared by immunoSEQ multiplex PCR; TCRdb keeps only in-frame clonotypes and omits some of them. V, J and clone size are those of that table, while D and trimming were read from the DNA. Of some 100,000 clones listed, 75% to 90% were seen once; the top ten hold about 12%. Per germline, CDR1 SQVTM and CDR2 ANQGSEA. Unmatched junction bases numbered 2, after V lost 4 bases and J lost 0 bases. There are 14 residues in the CDR3. The receptor was isolated from a human donor in a cohort sampled during active COVID-19. The V and J genes are TRBV29-1 and TRBJ1-3; 8 positions match TRBD1. Sequenced sample: peripheral blood. This chain's CDR3 is CSVGTGFSGNTIYF. As DNA, the CDR3 is TGCAGCGTTGGGACAGGGTTCTCTGGAAACACCATATATTTT.